The 15 T cell receptor beta chains below come from one sample, sequenced in a study of cytomegalovirus exposure and HLA in healthy donors. Repertoires were generated with immunoSEQ multiplex PCR, while TCRdb's copy carries only in-frame clones and drops some. The data hold 150,000 to 200,000 clones, with about 88% observed a single time. Sequencing was carried out using PBMCs. These receptors were collected from a woman aged 18-35 years in good health and CMV-seronegative.

The chain employs TRBV18 and TRBJ2-2, with D maybe TRBD2 (6 bases). Germline CDR1 is KGHSH and CDR2 is LQKENI. The length of the CDR3 is 15 residues. Trimming took 5 bases from V and 5 from J, leaving 15 bases between them. The CDR3 DNA reads as TGTGCCAGCTCAGCGGGGACGGTAGAGACCGGGGAGCTGTTTTTT. Residues: CASSAGTVETGELFF.

This chain uses TRBV4-1 with TRBJ2-1; D might be TRBD2 (6 bases). Germline V gene lookup returns CDR1 MGHRA and CDR2 YSYEKL. V was cut by 1 base and J by 6 bases, with 19 bases left in between. This CDR3 is 17 amino acids long. The CDR3 loop is CASSQVVLGRGVNEQFF. The CDR3 DNA reads TGCGCCAGCAGCCAAGTCGTCCTGGGACGCGGGGTCAATGAGCAGTTCTTC.

The J gene is TRBJ1-2, the V gene TRBV4-1; D remains unclear. Trimming cost V 1 base and J 6 bases, with 9 bases left between them. Per germline, CDR1 MGHRA and CDR2 YSYEKL. This CDR3 has 13 amino acids. In DNA form, the CDR3 reads TGCGCCAGCAGCCAAGGAACAGTGGATGGCTACACCTTC. Amino acid sequence: CASSQGTVDGYTF.

V and J are TRBV11-2 and TRBJ1-2; D is uncertain. The CDR3 length is 18 residues. With 0 bases removed from V and 6 bases from J, the gap between germline ends came to 23 bases. CDR1 SGHAT and CDR2 FQNNGV come from the germline V gene. CDR3: CASSLDHLPIGARHGYTF. CDR3 bases: TGTGCCAGCAGCTTAGATCATCTACCCATAGGAGCCCGGCATGGCTACACCTTC.

This clone was counted between two and nine times. V and J are TRBV5-6 and TRBJ1-2, with D unclear. The V and J ends lost 0 bases and 2 bases respectively, with 8 bases between them. Germline values: CDR1 SGHDT, CDR2 YYEEEE. This CDR3 contains 14 residues. The CDR3 nucleotides are TGTGCCAGCAGCTTGGCTACAGCCAACTATGGCTACACCTTC. The encoded protein is CASSLATANYGYTF.

The chain couples TRBV6-6 to TRBJ2-5; 8 positions agree with TRBD2. The length of the CDR3 is 15 residues. Per the germline V gene, CDR1 is MNHNY and CDR2 is SVGAGI (reference sequence). V lost 0 bases, J lost 4 bases, and 4 bases stayed unmatched. The CDR3 is CASSYSGGRRETQYF. In nucleotides, the CDR3 is TGTGCCAGCAGTTACTCAGGCGGGAGGCGAGAGACCCAGTACTTC.

V usage is TRBV7-9 and J usage is TRBJ2-7; perhaps TRBD2 as D (5 bases). Trimming took off 4 bases at V and 3 bases at J, with 19 bases between the two ends. There are 16 residues in the CDR3. CDR1 SEHNR and CDR2 FQNEAQ come from the germline V gene (reference sequence). In DNA form, the CDR3 reads TGTGCCAGCAGCTCCTGGGTAGCGAACCTAGGCTACGAGCAGTACTTC. Amino acid sequence: CASSSWVANLGYEQYF.

The chain couples TRBV5-4 to TRBJ1-5, with D possibly TRBD1 on 5 matching bases. Trimming took off 3 bases at V and 2 bases at J, with 15 bases between the two ends. Germline V gene sequence: CDR1 SGHNT, CDR2 YYREEE (reference sequence). This CDR3 has 16 amino acids. CDR3 region: CASSSVGGGGNQPQHF. The CDR3 coding sequence is TGTGCCAGCAGCTCGGTGGGGGGGGGAGGCAATCAGCCCCAGCATTTT.

V usage is TRBV5-8 and J usage is TRBJ2-3, with 11 nucleotides matching TRBD1. V was pared by 5 bases and J by 4 bases, with 3 bases of the junction left unmatched. The CDR3 spans 14 residues. Germline CDR1 SGHTS, CDR2 YDEGEE. CDR3 in amino acids: CASRRTGGPDTQYF. As DNA, the CDR3 is TGTGCCAGCAGGAGGACAGGGGGCCCAGATACGCAGTATTTT.

The chain uses TRBV7-3 and TRBJ2-2, with 9 bases aligning to TRBD1. The CDR3 loop spans 16 amino acids. J lost 4 bases, V lost 5 bases, and 8 bases had no gene match. CDR1 is SGHTA and CDR2 is FQGTGA in the germline V gene. The CDR3 region has the DNA TGTGCCAGCAGCCTCCAGGACAGGGGAGGCACCGGGGAGCTGTTTTTT. Translation gives CASSLQDRGGTGELFF.

The CDR3 protein is CASSLAGRGRNYGYTF. Written as DNA, the CDR3 is TGTGCCAGCAGCTTGGCGGGCAGGGGTCGAAACTATGGCTACACCTTC. This rearrangement joins TRBV5-4 to TRBJ1-2, with D perhaps matching TRBD1 (6 bases). Germline lookup yields CDR1 SGHNT and CDR2 YYREEE (reference sequence). The CDR3 length is 16 residues. The V end lost 0 bases, the J end lost 2 bases, and 14 bases lay between the germline ends. The full variable domain, completed using reference TRBV5-4 and TRBJ1-2, is ETGVTQSPTHLIKTRGQQVTLRCSSQSGHNTVSWYQQALGQGPQFIFQYYREEENGRGNFPPRFSGLQFPNYSSELNVNALELDDSALYLCASSLAGRGRNYGYTFGSGTRLTVV.

The rearrangement links TRBV20-1 to TRBJ2-7, with D perhaps TRBD2 (5 bases). The ends were cut back, 8 bases at V and 7 bases at J, with 12 bases in the middle. The CDR3 consists of 10 residues. CDR1 and CDR2 from the germline V gene are DFQATT and SNEGSKA (reference sequence). The CDR3 is CSFRGWEQYF. The CDR3 nucleotides read TGCAGTTTCCGGGGTTGGGAGCAGTACTTC.

This rearrangement joins TRBV19 to TRBJ2-2; tentative D call: TRBD1 (5 bases). The CDR3 has 15 amino acids. Trimming took off 1 base at V and 6 bases at J, with 12 bases between the two ends. CDR1 and CDR2 from the germline V gene are LNHDA and SQIVND (reference sequence). This CDR3 reads CASSIGGLKAGELFF. The CDR3 nucleotides are TGTGCCAGTAGTATAGGGGGCCTTAAGGCCGGGGAGCTGTTTTTT.

The chain couples TRBV27 to TRBJ1-2; TRBD1 agrees at 8 bases. The CDR3 loop spans 13 amino acids. Looked up from germline, CDR1 is MNHEY and CDR2 is SMNVEV (reference sequence). The junction had 8 bases not matched to a gene; V was cut back by 6 bases and J by 8 bases. The CDR3 coding sequence is TGTGCCAGCAGACAGACAGGGGCCTACGGCTACACCTTC. Translated, it gives CASRQTGAYGYTF.

The V and J genes are TRBV7-8 and TRBJ1-2; D remains ambiguous. Germline V gene lookup returns CDR1 SGHVS and CDR2 FQNEAQ. CDR3 size: 15 residues. V lost 5 bases, J lost 5 bases, and 18 bases lay in between. CDR3 protein: CASSPSGRAEYGYTF. The CDR3, as DNA: TGTGCCAGCAGCCCCTCGGGGAGGGCAGAGTATGGCTACACCTTC.